This passage covers 20 T cell receptor beta chains from one sample sequenced in a study of blood T cell repertoires in COVID-19. Libraries were prepared by immunoSEQ multiplex PCR; TCRdb keeps only in-frame clonotypes and omits some of them. The table shows hundreds of thousands of clones, with approximately 85% occurring only once. Sequencing was carried out using peripheral blood. These receptors were collected from a man aged 45 to 65 with active or convalescent COVID-19.

V usage is TRBV28 and J usage is TRBJ2-5, with TRBD2 as a possible D gene (5 bases). This CDR3 region has 14 residues. With 0 bases removed from V and 5 bases from J, the gap between germline ends came to 10 bases. CDR1 MDHEN and CDR2 SYDVKM come from the germline V gene. The CDR3 is CASSLWEVGETQYF. Written as DNA, the CDR3 is TGTGCCAGCAGTTTATGGGAGGTAGGTGAGACCCAGTACTTC.

The chain has TRBV27 and TRBJ2-2, with D possibly TRBD1 on 5 matching bases. Germline values: CDR1 MNHEY, CDR2 SMNVEV (reference sequence). CDR3 length equals 15 residues. The V end lost 2 bases, the J end lost 3 bases, and 10 bases lay between the germline ends. The CDR3 DNA reads TGTGCCAGCAGTTTACAGGGCCCCGACACCGGGGAGCTGTTTTTT. It specifies CASSLQGPDTGELFF.

The CDR3 here is CASSQAPGGNNYGYTF. CDR3 coding DNA: TGCGCCAGCAGCCAAGCCCCGGGGGGGAACAACTATGGCTACACCTTC. The chain uses TRBV4-3 and TRBJ1-2, with D tentatively TRBD1 (5 bases). V was pared by 1 base and J by 2 bases, with 14 bases between. The CDR3 is 16 residues long. Germline CDR1 LGHNA, CDR2 YSLEER.

This chain links TRBV11-3 with TRBJ1-1, with 9 bases fitting TRBD1. V lost 5 bases and J lost 5; bases outside the gene matches: 12. Germline assignment: CDR1 SGHNT and CDR2 YENEEA. CDR3 length equals 16 residues. Written as DNA, the CDR3 is TGTGCCAGCAGCCGGGACAGGGTAAGTTCGGGGACTGAAGCTTTCTTT. This codes for CASSRDRVSSGTEAFF. Full variable domain (missing parts from reference TRBV11-3 and TRBJ1-1): EAGVVQSPRYKIIEKKQPVAFWCNPISGHNTLYWYLQNLGQGPELLIRYENEEAVDDSQLPKDRFSAERLKGVDSTLKIQPAELGDSAVYLCASSRDRVSSGTEAFFGQGTRLTVV.

CDR3: CATTGGATGVTQYF. CDR3 in DNA: TGTGCCACCACCGGAGGGGCAACAGGAGTTACGCAGTATTTT. The chain links TRBV7-9 to TRBJ2-3; perhaps TRBD2 as D (6 bases). The germline CDR1 and CDR2 sequences are SEHNR and FQNEAQ (reference sequence). The CDR3 consists of 14 residues. V lost 10 bases and J 8 bases, leaving 22 bases between the germline ends.

This chain joins TRBV6-5 and TRBJ2-2, with 11 bases matching TRBD1. The CDR3 sequence is 15 residues long. V shed 10 bases and J 7 bases; nucleotides not matched to a gene: 11. The germline V gene has CDR1 MNHEY and CDR2 SVGAGI. The CDR3 loop reads CATSDRGPYGGELFF. CDR3 nucleotides: TGTGCCACCTCGGACAGGGGGCCATATGGCGGGGAGCTGTTTTTT.

This clone has just a few counts. This chain joins TRBV6-5 and TRBJ1-5; no definite D call. The CDR3 loop spans 15 amino acids. V lost 5 bases and J lost 0, with 11 bases in between. In germline, CDR1 is MNHEY, CDR2 SVGAGI. Here the CDR3 reads CASSREFGSNQPQHF. The CDR3 region has the DNA TGTGCCAGCAGTCGCGAGTTCGGTAGCAATCAGCCCCAGCATTTT.

The chain joins TRBV7-8 to TRBJ2-5; D is perhaps TRBD2 (7 bases). The V gene's germline CDR1 is SGHVS and CDR2 FQNEAQ. V dropped 6 bases and J dropped 5 bases, with 13 bases sitting between them. CDR3 length: 13 amino acids. In DNA form, the CDR3 reads TGTGCCAGCAGTCCTGGGAGGGGGGAGACCCAGTACTTC. Translating gives CASSPGRGETQYF.

This chain's CDR3 is CASSLVSETQYF. DNA of the CDR3: TGTGCCAGCAGCTTAGTTTCGGAGACCCAGTACTTC. V usage is TRBV7-9 and J usage is TRBJ2-5, with no clear D. CDR1 and CDR2 from the germline V gene are SEHNR and FQNEAQ (reference sequence). V gave up 1 base and J gave up 5 bases, with 5 bases separating them. CDR3 length equals 12 residues. Full variable domain (rest looked up from reference TRBV7-9 and TRBJ2-5): DTGVSQNPRHKITKRGQNVTFRCDPISEHNRLYWYRQTLGQGPEFLTYFQNEAQLEKSRLLSDRFSAERPKGSFSTLEIQRTEQGDSAMYLCASSLVSETQYFGPGTRLLVL.

The chain uses TRBV4-1 and TRBJ2-7; 13 positions agree with TRBD2. The J segment lost 5 bases and the V segment lost 2 bases, leaving 6 bases of the junction unmatched. Germline V lookup: CDR1 MGHRA, CDR2 YSYEKL. The CDR3 runs 16 residues. The CDR3 DNA reads TGCGCCAGCAGCCAATTCGTAGGGACTAGCGGGAACGAGCAGTACTTC. Amino acid sequence: CASSQFVGTSGNEQYF.

V usage is TRBV11-2 and J usage is TRBJ1-2, with a weak D call TRBD1 (6 bases). This CDR3 spans 13 amino acids. The germline CDR1 and CDR2 sequences are SGHAT and FQNNGV. Trimming left V 5 bases short and J 4 bases short, with 11 bases between. CDR3 amino acids: CASSRGGVYGYTF. DNA for the CDR3: TGTGCCAGCAGCCGAGGGGGGGTCTATGGCTACACCTTC.

This clone was seen only once. The J gene is TRBJ2-1, the V gene TRBV5-1, with 11 bases aligning to TRBD2. The trim removed 5 bases at V and 5 bases at J, leaving 6 bases unmatched. The germline gives CDR1 SGHRS, CDR2 YFSETQ. This CDR3 comprises 15 residues. The CDR3 protein is CASSASGRSHNEQFF. The CDR3 DNA reads as TGCGCCAGCAGTGCTAGCGGGAGGAGCCACAATGAGCAGTTCTTC.

This clone was seen a single time. The V and J genes are TRBV20-1 and TRBJ1-5, with a weak D call TRBD1 (5 bases). Germline V gene data show CDR1 as DFQATT and CDR2 as SNEGSKA (reference sequence). The CDR3 is 14 residues long. V lost 3 bases, J lost 5 bases, and 14 bases lay in between. The chain's CDR3 is CSASSQGYDQPQHF. Written as DNA, the CDR3 is TGCAGTGCTAGTTCGCAGGGATATGATCAGCCCCAGCATTTT.

The chain uses TRBV7-6 and TRBJ1-1, with TRBD1 identical over 10 bases. CDR1 and CDR2 (germline): SGHVS, FNYEAQ. The length of the CDR3 is 16 residues. J was trimmed by 4 bases and V by 5 bases; bases with no gene match: 10. The CDR3 nucleotides read TGTGCCAGCAGCAAAGAGCGACAGGGGGCGGTCACTGAAGCTTTCTTT. Translated, it gives CASSKERQGAVTEAFF.

The rearrangement links TRBV7-9 to TRBJ2-3; D is undetermined. Germline CDR1 and CDR2: SEHNR and FQNEAQ (reference sequence). The CDR3 is made up of 15 amino acids. The V gene lost 1 base and the J gene lost 3 bases, with 11 bases spanning the gap. The CDR3: CASSLGQFLTDTQYF. CDR3 DNA: TGTGCCAGCAGCTTAGGTCAGTTCCTTACAGATACGCAGTATTTT.

With regard to this clone: Sequence at one end of the junction differs from germline and may be a read error. V gene TRBV5-5 combines with J gene TRBJ2-3; D perhaps matches TRBD1 (5 bases). There are 12 residues in the CDR3. CDR1 and CDR2 (germline): SGHKS, YYEKEE (reference sequence). Here the CDR3 DNA reads TGTGCCAGCAGCTTGGGTTCTGGCAGGGAAAATTTT. Its protein product is CASSLGSGRENF.

V and J are TRBV19 and TRBJ1-5, with TRBD1 as a possible D gene (5 bases). The length of the CDR3 is 17 residues. Germline V gene sequence: CDR1 LNHDA, CDR2 SQIVND (reference sequence). Between the trimmed V and J ends, which lost 5 bases and 2 bases, there was a span of 19 bases. The CDR3 here is CASSALRLGVGNQPQHF. DNA of the CDR3: TGTGCCAGTAGTGCGTTAAGGCTAGGGGTTGGCAATCAGCCCCAGCATTTT.

This clone was observed once. The gene calls are TRBV7-2 and TRBJ2-2; D gene unclear. Germline V gives CDR1 SGHTA, CDR2 FQGNSA. This CDR3 contains 12 residues. V was clipped by 5 bases and J by 2 bases, with 3 bases between them. Here the CDR3 DNA reads TGTGCCAGCAGCCTAAACACCGGGGAGCTGTTTTTT. Translating gives CASSLNTGELFF.

This clone was counted only a few times. V is TRBV6-1 and J is TRBJ1-1, with TRBD1 matching 7 bases. This CDR3 comprises 12 residues. Germline CDR1 is MNHNS and CDR2 is SASEGT. J was trimmed by 9 bases and V by 3 bases; bases with no gene match: 4. In nucleotides, the CDR3 is TGTGCCAGCAGTGAGGGGGACAGACAAGCTTTCTTT. The encoded protein is CASSEGDRQAFF.

V is TRBV2 and J is TRBJ1-5, with D tentatively TRBD1 (5 bases). CDR1 and CDR2 from the germline V gene are SNHLY and FYNNEI. The CDR3 contains 14 residues. The V gene lost 7 bases and the J gene lost 7 bases, with 17 bases spanning the gap. The CDR3 sequence is CASNRDGGLQPQHF. The CDR3 bases are TGTGCCAGCAACCGTGACGGGGGTTTGCAGCCCCAGCATTTT.